The 25 T cell receptor beta chains below come from one sample, sequenced in a study of tumor-infiltrating lymphocytes in glioblastoma multiforme. Multiple V-beta primers and a C-beta primer amplified TCRB from RNA. TCRdb re-called the multiplex PCR reads with MiXCR, one entry per CDR3 protein. The table lists 15,000 or so distinct CDR3 sequences, 70% to 75% of them singletons. The sequencing input was brain tumor tissue. Receptors were obtained from a male donor with glioblastoma.

This clonotype is judged medium-sized. The chain carries TRBV4-1 and TRBJ2-5; 10 positions agree with TRBD2. The V gene's germline CDR1 is MGHRA and CDR2 YSYEKL. CDR3 length: 17 amino acids. Germline trimming cut 0 bases from V and 7 bases from J; bases unmatched to any gene: 11. The CDR3 protein is CASSQEVASGSGGTQYF. The CDR3 DNA follows: TGCGCCAGCAGCCAAGAGGTGGCTAGCGGGAGTGGGGGGACCCAGTACTTC.

This clonotype occurred a few times. The chain combines TRBV6-1 with TRBJ2-1; 7 positions match TRBD1. The CDR3 loop spans 15 amino acids. CDR1 and CDR2 (germline): MNHNS, SASEGT. V trimming: 10 bases; J trimming: 8 bases; junction bases outside the gene matches: 17. For the CDR3, the DNA is TGTGCCACGAGGACAGGTGCTGCTGGATCGGATGAGCAGTTCTTC. Translation gives CATRTGAAGSDEQFF.

For the CDR3, the DNA is TGTGCCAGCAGTCGGGACAGTCGCACAGATACGCAGTATTTT. Protein product: CASSRDSRTDTQYF. The chain recombines TRBV12-3 or TRBV12-4 with TRBJ2-3, with TRBD1 identical over 7 bases. Germline trimming cut 5 bases from V and 1 base from J; bases unmatched to any gene: 3. CDR3 size: 14 residues.

Concerning this clonotype itself: One junction end disagrees with the germline gene, perhaps due to a read error. The chain recombines TRBV5-6 with TRBJ2-1, with 8 positions matching TRBD2. CDR3 length: 15 residues. Germline CDR1 is SGHDT and CDR2 is YYEEEE. The CDR3 DNA reads TGTGCCAGCATCCGAAGCGGGAGTGCTCACAATGAGCATTTCTTC. Residues: CASIRSGSAHNEHFF.

This clonotype is deemed medium-sized. The J gene is TRBJ1-6, the V gene TRBV20-1, with 9 bases fitting TRBD1. V dropped 2 bases and J dropped 7; count of bases not matched to a gene: 9. The length of the CDR3 is 16 residues. In germline, CDR1 is DFQATT, CDR2 SNEGSKA (reference sequence). The chain's CDR3 is CSARSATGGANSPLHF. The CDR3 nucleotides are TGCAGTGCTAGATCCGCAACAGGGGGCGCGAATTCACCCCTCCACTTT.

The chain recombines TRBV20-1 with TRBJ1-6, with D tentatively TRBD1 (5 bases). The V gene lost 3 bases and the J gene lost 13 bases, with 22 bases spanning the gap. Per germline, CDR1 DFQATT and CDR2 SNEGSKA (reference sequence). The CDR3 loop spans 15 amino acids. CDR3 sequence reads: CSARGRDSVSSPLHF. For the CDR3, the DNA is TGCAGTGCTAGGGGGCGGGATTCCGTGAGTTCGCCCCTCCACTTT.

There are a few counts of this clonotype. The rearrangement links TRBV11-2 to TRBJ2-3; TRBD1 agrees at 8 bases. The V segment lost 2 bases and the J segment 3 bases; nucleotides outside the gene matches: 4. Germline V gives CDR1 SGHAT, CDR2 FQNNGV. The CDR3 consists of 15 residues. The CDR3 DNA reads as TGTGCCAGCAGCTTACAGGGGGCGTGGACAGATACGCAGTATTTT. As protein: CASSLQGAWTDTQYF.

The rearrangement joins TRBV29-1 to TRBJ1-1, with 7 bases identical to TRBD1. J was trimmed by 9 bases and V by 2 bases; bases with no gene match: 12. From germline, CDR1 is SQVTM and CDR2 ANQGSEA. The CDR3 has 14 amino acids. The CDR3 protein is CSVENAGTARKAFF. CDR3 bases: TGCAGCGTTGAAAACGCCGGGACAGCCAGGAAAGCTTTCTTT. Full variable domain (missing parts from reference TRBV29-1 and TRBJ1-1): SAVISQKPSRDICQRGTSLTIQCQVDSQVTMMFWYRQQPGQSLTLIATANQGSEATYESGFVIDKFPISRPNLTFSTLTVSNMSPEDSSIYLCSVENAGTARKAFFGQGTRLTVV.

V is TRBV28 and J is TRBJ2-6; D may be TRBD1 or TRBD2 (5 bases each). CDR3 length equals 15 residues. Germline CDR1 reads MDHEN; CDR2 reads SYDVKM. V lost 6 bases to trimming and J lost 2 bases, with 11 bases between them. The CDR3 region is CASSRPGPGANVLTF. The DNA of the CDR3 is TGTGCCAGCAGCCGACCGGGGCCTGGGGCCAACGTCCTGACTTTC.

This chain connects TRBV24-1 to TRBJ2-3, with no clear D. Germline CDR1 and CDR2: KGHDR and SFDVKD. This CDR3 is built from 15 residues. V lost 11 bases to trimming and J lost 0 bases, with 17 bases between them. CDR3 DNA: TGTGCCATCAGCGACCCGACGTATAGCACAGATACGCAGTATTTT. Translating it yields CAISDPTYSTDTQYF.

This clonotype was counted between two and nine times. Germline is not matched at one junction end, which may reflect a read error. The chain links TRBV7-9 to TRBJ2-5; D may be TRBD2 (5 bases). The CDR3 spans 13 residues. Germline values: CDR1 SEHNR, CDR2 FQNEAQ (reference sequence). The CDR3 nucleotides are TGTGTCAGCAGCTTACTGGGGAGAGAGACCCAGTACTTC. It encodes CVSSLLGRETQYF.

The gene calls are TRBV12-3 or TRBV12-4 and TRBJ2-5; D might be TRBD1 (6 bases). V was shortened by 2 bases and J by 5 bases, with 12 bases between the two germline ends. This CDR3 comprises 14 residues. CDR3 amino acids: CASSLTGSVETQYF. The CDR3 DNA reads TGTGCCAGCAGTTTAACAGGGTCCGTGGAGACCCAGTACTTC.

This clonotype is judged large. The rearrangement uses TRBV20-1 and TRBJ2-4, with TRBD1 identical over 10 bases. With 0 bases clipped from V and 0 bases from J, the junction kept 11 bases outside the gene matches. This CDR3 has 19 residues. CDR1 and CDR2 from the germline V gene are DFQATT and SNEGSKA (reference sequence). The CDR3 sequence: CSARDPDRGIRKAKNIQYF. Here the CDR3 DNA reads TGCAGTGCTAGAGACCCGGACAGGGGGATTCGGAAAGCCAAAAACATTCAGTACTTC.

This clonotype is medium-sized (0.01 to 0.1%). This chain joins TRBV7-9 and TRBJ2-1, with 11 nucleotides matching TRBD2. This CDR3 has 15 amino acids. J was trimmed by 5 bases and V by 6 bases; bases with no gene match: 6. The V gene's germline CDR1 is SEHNR and CDR2 FQNEAQ (reference sequence). CDR3 amino acids: CASSKTSGAHNEQFF. The CDR3 nucleotides read TGTGCCAGCAGTAAGACTAGCGGGGCCCACAATGAGCAGTTCTTC.

The V call is TRBV6-6, the J call TRBJ2-3; D may be TRBD1 (6 bases). This CDR3 has 15 amino acids. Trimming pared 5 bases from V and 0 bases from J, leaving 12 bases between. Germline lookup yields CDR1 MNHNY and CDR2 SVGAGI (reference sequence). CDR3 amino acids: CASSQGGRSTDTQYF. The CDR3 nucleotides read TGTGCCAGCAGTCAAGGGGGACGGAGCACAGATACGCAGTATTTT.

This chain joins TRBV20-1 and TRBJ2-1, with 15 bases aligning to TRBD2. V lost 4 bases, J lost 8 bases, and 3 bases stayed unmatched. The CDR3 sequence is 14 residues long. From germline, CDR1 is DFQATT and CDR2 SNEGSKA (reference sequence). CDR3 nucleotides: TGCAGTGCTAAGGGACTAGCGGGAGGACATGAGCAGTTCTTC. Encoded protein: CSAKGLAGGHEQFF.

A single count supports this clonotype. The CDR3 is CASSQDSQAFSGNTIYF. CDR3 bases: TGCGCCAGCAGCCAAGACTCACAGGCGTTCTCTGGAAACACCATATATTTT. V is TRBV4-1 and J is TRBJ1-3; maybe TRBD1 (5 bases). CDR3 length: 17 amino acids. Trimming left V 0 bases short and J 0 bases short, with 12 bases between. Germline V lookup: CDR1 MGHRA, CDR2 YSYEKL.

The chain employs TRBV10-1 and TRBJ2-2, with TRBD2 matching 12 bases. The CDR3 extends over 15 amino acids. CDR1 is WNHNN and CDR2 is SYGVQD in the germline V gene (reference sequence). As DNA, the CDR3 is TGCGGCAGTGAAATGGCTAGCGGGAGGGCCGGGGAGCTGTTTTTT. Its protein product is CGSEMASGRAGELFF.

About this clonotype itself: Lacking the conserved final phenylalanine or tryptophan, this CDR3 likely reflects a read error. The DNA is omitted, as the CDR3 cannot be located on it reliably, and the CDR3 follows TCRdb's listing. V usage is TRBV20-1 and J usage is TRBJ2-1; the table gives TRBD2 as D, unverified against the DNA. The CDR3 length equals 16 residues, ends included. CDR1 DFQATT and CDR2 SNEGSKA come from the germline V gene (reference sequence). This CDR3 is CSASRPGLAEMNEQLI.

The gene calls are TRBV29-1 and TRBJ1-6; D is undetermined. This CDR3 contains 13 residues. From germline, CDR1 is SQVTM and CDR2 ANQGSEA. Trimming removed 8 bases at V and 10 bases at J, with 18 bases between. The CDR3 sequence is CSIVRYRESPLHF. CDR3 in DNA: TGCAGCATTGTCAGGTACAGAGAATCACCCCTCCACTTT.

This sequence joins TRBV11-2 and TRBJ2-7; the match to TRBD2 covers 10 bases. Trimming took 0 bases from V and 7 from J; bases not matched to a gene: 12. The CDR3 length is 17 residues. Germline CDR1 SGHAT, CDR2 FQNNGV. CDR3 region: CASSLERGASGRVEQYF. The CDR3 DNA reads TGTGCCAGCAGCTTAGAAAGAGGGGCTAGCGGGAGAGTAGAGCAGTACTTC.

To note about this clonotype: At one boundary the junction diverges from the germline segment, which might be a read error. V gene TRBV5-5 combines with J gene TRBJ2-5; D possibly corresponds to TRBD2 (7 bases). CDR1 and CDR2 from the germline V gene are SGHKS and YYEKEE (reference sequence). This CDR3 spans 12 amino acids. As DNA, the CDR3 is TGTGCCAGCAGTTGGGGGGGCGAGACCCAGAACTTC. Translation gives CASSWGGETQNF.

Comment on this clonotype: This CDR3 is missing its conserved last phenylalanine or tryptophan, likely due to a read error. The gene calls are TRBV10-2 and TRBJ2-7, with 8 bases aligning to TRBD1. V lost 4 bases and J lost 1; bases outside the gene matches: 9. Germline V CDR1 and CDR2: WSHSY, SAAADI. The CDR3 length is 16 residues. Here the CDR3 DNA reads TGCGCCAGCAGTGTCGAGGCAGGGGGCTGGTCCTACGAGCAGTACTTG. Amino acids: CASSVEAGGWSYEQYL.

Remarks on this clonotype: Possible read error: a much larger clone is one base away. V is TRBV11-2 and J is TRBJ2-1, with D perhaps matching TRBD1 (5 bases). This CDR3 has 16 amino acids. From germline, CDR1 is SGHAT and CDR2 FQNNGV. CDR3 nucleotides: TGTGCCAGCAGCTTAAGGGCCCAGACAGTCGTCAATGAGCAGTCCTTC. Translated, it gives CASSLRAQTVVNEQSF.

The V and J genes are TRBV21-1 and TRBJ1-1. TRBV21-1 represents a pseudogene. The CDR3 sequence is 10 residues long. The CDR3 DNA reads TGTGCCACCGGGCCCCGTGAAGCTTTCTTT. This codes for CATGPREAFF.